This TCR beta chain came from a study of tumor-infiltrating lymphocytes in localized non-small cell lung cancer. Overall study results and limits: Technical variation could not be separated from intratumor heterogeneity here.

Trimming shortened V by 7 bases and J by 6 bases, and 20 bases separated the two germline ends. Germline lookup yields CDR1 SQVTM and CDR2 ANQGSEA. The CDR3 length is 14 residues. This clone turned up a few times. Its antigen is undetermined. TCRdb keeps only in-frame clones here, not all; method: immunoSEQ multiplex PCR. The sample consists of about 16,000 clones, around 75% of them appearing once. The specimen was lung tumor tissue. The TCR was taken from a human donor with non-small cell lung cancer. The chain uses TRBV29-1 and TRBJ2-3, with D possibly being TRBD2 (5 bases). The CDR3 sequence is CSGALSGVGDTQYF. The CDR3 DNA follows: TGCAGCGGCGCGCTCTCCGGGGTGGGGGATACGCAGTATTTT.